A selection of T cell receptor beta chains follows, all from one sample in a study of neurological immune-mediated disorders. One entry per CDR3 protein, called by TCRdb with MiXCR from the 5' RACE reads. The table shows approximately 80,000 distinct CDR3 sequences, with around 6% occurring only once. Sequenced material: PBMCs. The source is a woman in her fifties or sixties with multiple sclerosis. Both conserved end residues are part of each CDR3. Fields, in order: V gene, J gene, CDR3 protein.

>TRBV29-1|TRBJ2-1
CSAHSGQGTYNEQFF
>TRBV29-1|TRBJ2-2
CSVVHPGSVARELFF
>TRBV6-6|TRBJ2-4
CASRNLLTLAKNIQYF
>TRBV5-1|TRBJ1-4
CASQHGVYSNEKLFF
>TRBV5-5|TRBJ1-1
CASSIILVAEAFF
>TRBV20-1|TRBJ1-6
CSARGPGLTVSPLHF
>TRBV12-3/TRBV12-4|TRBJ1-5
CASASRTRPQHF
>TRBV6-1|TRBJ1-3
CASSATMAGAEGNTIYF
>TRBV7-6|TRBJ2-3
CASSLGASSVSTDTQYF
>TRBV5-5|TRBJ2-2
CASSAETGSGGELFF
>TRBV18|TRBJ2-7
CASSPDTGGAEQYF
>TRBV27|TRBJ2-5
CASSPTSGLAAQYF
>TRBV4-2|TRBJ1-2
CASSQTNYGYTF
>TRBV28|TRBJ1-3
CASSLPGLGNTIYF
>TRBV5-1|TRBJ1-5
CASSTGQGRNQPQHF
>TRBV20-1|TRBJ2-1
CSASPGGLNEQFF
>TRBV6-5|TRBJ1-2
CASSSDRRSYNYGYTF
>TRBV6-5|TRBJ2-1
CASRGRGEQFF
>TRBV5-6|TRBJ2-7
CATDREAYEQYF
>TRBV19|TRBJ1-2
CASMGQLLYGYTF
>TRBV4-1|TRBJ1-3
CASSQGGGRSGNTIYF
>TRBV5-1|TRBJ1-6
CASSWEVGSPLHF
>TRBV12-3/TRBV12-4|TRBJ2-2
CASSLARGRELFF
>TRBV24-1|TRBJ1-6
CATSPAGQNSPLHF
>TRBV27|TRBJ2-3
CASSSQTGYTDTQYF
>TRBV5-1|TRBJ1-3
CASSRDSSGNTIYF
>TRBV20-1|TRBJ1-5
CSAGGQGGQPQHF